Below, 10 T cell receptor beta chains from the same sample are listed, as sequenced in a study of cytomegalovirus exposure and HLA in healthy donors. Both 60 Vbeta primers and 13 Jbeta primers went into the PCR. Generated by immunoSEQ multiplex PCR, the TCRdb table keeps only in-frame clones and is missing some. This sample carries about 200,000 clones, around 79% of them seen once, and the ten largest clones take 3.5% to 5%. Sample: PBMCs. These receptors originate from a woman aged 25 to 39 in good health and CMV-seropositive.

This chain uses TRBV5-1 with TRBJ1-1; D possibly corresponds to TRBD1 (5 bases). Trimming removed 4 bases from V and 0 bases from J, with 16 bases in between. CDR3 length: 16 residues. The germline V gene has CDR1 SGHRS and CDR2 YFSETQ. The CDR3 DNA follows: TGCGCCAGCAGCGGCGGTCATGGGGGGTTGAACACTGAAGCTTTCTTT. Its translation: CASSGGHGGLNTEAFF.

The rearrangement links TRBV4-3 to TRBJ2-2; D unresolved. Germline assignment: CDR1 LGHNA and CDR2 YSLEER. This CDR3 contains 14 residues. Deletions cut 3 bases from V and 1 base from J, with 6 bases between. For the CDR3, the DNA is TGCGCCAGCAGCCAGTGGCAGAACACCGGGGAGCTGTTTTTT. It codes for CASSQWQNTGELFF.

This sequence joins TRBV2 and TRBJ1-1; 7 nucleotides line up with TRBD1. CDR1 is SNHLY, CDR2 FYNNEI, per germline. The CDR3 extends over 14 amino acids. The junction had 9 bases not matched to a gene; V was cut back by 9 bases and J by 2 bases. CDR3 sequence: CARDWGQINTEAFF. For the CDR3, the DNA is TGTGCCAGAGACTGGGGACAGATCAACACTGAAGCTTTCTTT.

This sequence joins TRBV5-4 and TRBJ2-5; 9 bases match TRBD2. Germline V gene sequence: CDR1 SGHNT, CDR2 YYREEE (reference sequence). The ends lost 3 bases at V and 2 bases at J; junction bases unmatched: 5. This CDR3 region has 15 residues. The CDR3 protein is CASSSGLARQETQYF. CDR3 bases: TGTGCCAGCAGCTCCGGACTAGCGCGGCAAGAGACCCAGTACTTC.

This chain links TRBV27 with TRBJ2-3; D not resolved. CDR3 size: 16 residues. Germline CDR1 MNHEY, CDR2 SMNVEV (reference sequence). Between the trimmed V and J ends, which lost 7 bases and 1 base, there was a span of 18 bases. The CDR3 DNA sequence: TGTGCCAGCAAAACCGCTACTGACACGCGCACAGATACGCAGTATTTT. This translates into CASKTATDTRTDTQYF.

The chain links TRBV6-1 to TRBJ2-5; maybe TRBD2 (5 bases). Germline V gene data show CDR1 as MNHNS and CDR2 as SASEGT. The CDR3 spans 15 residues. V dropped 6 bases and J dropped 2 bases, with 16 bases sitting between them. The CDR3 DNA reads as TGTGCCAGCAGCCTATCGGACGGAGGACAAGAGACCCAGTACTTC. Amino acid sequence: CASSLSDGGQETQYF.

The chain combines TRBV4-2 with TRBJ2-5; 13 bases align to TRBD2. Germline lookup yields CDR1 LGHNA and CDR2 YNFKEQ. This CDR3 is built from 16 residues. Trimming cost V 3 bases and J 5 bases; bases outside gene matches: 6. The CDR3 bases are TGTGCCAGCAGCCAGCCGGGACTAGCGGGGATGGAGACCCAGTACTTC. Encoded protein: CASSQPGLAGMETQYF.

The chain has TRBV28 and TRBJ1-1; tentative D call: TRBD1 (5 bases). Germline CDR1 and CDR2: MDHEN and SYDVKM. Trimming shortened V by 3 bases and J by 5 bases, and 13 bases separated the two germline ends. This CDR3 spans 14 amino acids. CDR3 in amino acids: CASSFPQEGTEAFF. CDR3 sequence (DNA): TGTGCCAGCAGTTTCCCACAGGAGGGAACTGAAGCTTTCTTT.

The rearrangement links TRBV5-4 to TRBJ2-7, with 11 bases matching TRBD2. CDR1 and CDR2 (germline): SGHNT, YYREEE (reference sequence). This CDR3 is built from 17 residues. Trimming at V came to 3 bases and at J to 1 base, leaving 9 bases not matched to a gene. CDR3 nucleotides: TGTGCCAGCAGCTCAAAACCCGGGACTAGCGGATCCTACGAGCAGTACTTC. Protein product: CASSSKPGTSGSYEQYF.

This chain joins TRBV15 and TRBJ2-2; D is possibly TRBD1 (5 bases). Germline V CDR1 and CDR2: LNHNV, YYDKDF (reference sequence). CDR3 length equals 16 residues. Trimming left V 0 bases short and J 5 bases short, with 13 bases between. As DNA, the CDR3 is TGTGCCACCAGCAGAGAGGTCCCCGCAGGGACCGGGGAGCTGTTTTTT. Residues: CATSREVPAGTGELFF.